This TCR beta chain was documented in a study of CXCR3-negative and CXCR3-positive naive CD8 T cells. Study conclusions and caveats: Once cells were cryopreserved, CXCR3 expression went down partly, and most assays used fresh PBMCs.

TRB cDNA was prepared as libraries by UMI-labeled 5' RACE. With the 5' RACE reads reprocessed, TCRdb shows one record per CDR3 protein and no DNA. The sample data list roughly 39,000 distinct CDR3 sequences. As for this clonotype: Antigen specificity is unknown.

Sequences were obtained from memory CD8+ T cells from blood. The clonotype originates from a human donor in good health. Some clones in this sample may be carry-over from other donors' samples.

The CDR3 loop is CASSYPLTSGGPTGELFF. The gene calls are TRBV6-2 or TRBV6-3 and TRBJ2-2; absent DNA, TCRdb's TRBD2 call cannot be checked. Looked up from germline, CDR1 is MNHEY and CDR2 is SVGEGT. CDR3 length: 18 residues.